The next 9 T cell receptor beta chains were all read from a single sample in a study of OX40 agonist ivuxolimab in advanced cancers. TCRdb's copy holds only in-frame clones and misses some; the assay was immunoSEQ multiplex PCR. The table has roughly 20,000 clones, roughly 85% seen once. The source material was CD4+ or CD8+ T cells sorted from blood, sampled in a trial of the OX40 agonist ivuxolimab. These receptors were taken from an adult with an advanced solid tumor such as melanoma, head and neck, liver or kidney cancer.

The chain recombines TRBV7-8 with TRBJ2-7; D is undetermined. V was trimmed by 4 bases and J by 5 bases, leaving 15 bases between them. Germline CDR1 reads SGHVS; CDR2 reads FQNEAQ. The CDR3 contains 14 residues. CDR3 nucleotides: TGTGCCAGCAGCTCCTCCGAGGCTCTACACGAGCAGTACTTC. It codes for CASSSSEALHEQYF.

CDR3: CASSTTRQGSYEQYF. The CDR3, as DNA: TGTGCCAGTAGTACGACTAGACAGGGTTCCTACGAGCAGTACTTC. The chain joins TRBV19 to TRBJ2-7; the D gene is possibly TRBD1 (7 bases). Trimming cost V 4 bases and J 1 base, with 14 bases left between them. The CDR3 extends over 15 amino acids. The germline V gene encodes CDR1 LNHDA and CDR2 SQIVND (reference sequence).

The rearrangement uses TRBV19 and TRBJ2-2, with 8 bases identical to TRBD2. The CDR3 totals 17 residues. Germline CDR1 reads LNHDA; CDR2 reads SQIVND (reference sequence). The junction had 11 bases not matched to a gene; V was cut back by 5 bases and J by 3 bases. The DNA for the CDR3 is TGTGCCAGTAGTCGCGTAGCGGGACTTACCTACACCGGGGAGCTGTTTTTT. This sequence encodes CASSRVAGLTYTGELFF. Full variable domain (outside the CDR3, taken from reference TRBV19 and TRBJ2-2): DGGITQSPKYLFRKEGQNVTLSCEQNLNHDAMYWYRQDPGQGLRLIYYSQIVNDFQKGDIAEGYSVSREKKESFPLTVTSAQKNPTAFYLCASSRVAGLTYTGELFFGEGSRLTVL.

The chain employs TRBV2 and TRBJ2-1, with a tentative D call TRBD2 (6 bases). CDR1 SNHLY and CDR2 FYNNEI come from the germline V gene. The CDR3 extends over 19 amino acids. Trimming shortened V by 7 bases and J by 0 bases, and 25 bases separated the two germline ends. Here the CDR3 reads CASTRYGPSDFSSYNEQFF. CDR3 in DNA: TGTGCCAGCACCCGCTACGGTCCTAGCGACTTTAGCTCCTACAATGAGCAGTTCTTC.

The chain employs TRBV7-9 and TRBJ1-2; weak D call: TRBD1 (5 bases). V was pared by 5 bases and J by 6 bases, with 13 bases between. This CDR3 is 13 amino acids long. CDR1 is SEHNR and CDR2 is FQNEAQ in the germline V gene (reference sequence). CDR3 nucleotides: TGTGCCAGCAGCCTGACAGTTGGTGATGGCTACACCTTC. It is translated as CASSLTVGDGYTF.

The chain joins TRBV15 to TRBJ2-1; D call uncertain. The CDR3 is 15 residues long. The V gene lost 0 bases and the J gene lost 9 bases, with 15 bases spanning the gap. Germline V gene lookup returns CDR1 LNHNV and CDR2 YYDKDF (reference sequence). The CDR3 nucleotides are TGTGCCACCAGCAGAGATCGGAGTGGTCAAGGTGAGCAGTTCTTC. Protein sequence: CATSRDRSGQGEQFF.

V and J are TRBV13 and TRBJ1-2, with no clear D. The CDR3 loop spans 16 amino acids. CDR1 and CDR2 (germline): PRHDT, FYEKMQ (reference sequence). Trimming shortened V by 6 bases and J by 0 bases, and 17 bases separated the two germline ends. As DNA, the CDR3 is TGTGCCAGCAGTTTATCGCCGTCAACCTCTAACTATGGCTACACCTTC. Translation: CASSLSPSTSNYGYTF.

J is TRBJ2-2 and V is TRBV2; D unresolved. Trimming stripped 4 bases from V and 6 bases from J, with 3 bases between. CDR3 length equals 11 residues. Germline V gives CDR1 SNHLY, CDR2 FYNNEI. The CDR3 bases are TGTGCCAGCAGTGTGTCCGGGGAGCTGTTTTTT. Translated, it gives CASSVSGELFF.

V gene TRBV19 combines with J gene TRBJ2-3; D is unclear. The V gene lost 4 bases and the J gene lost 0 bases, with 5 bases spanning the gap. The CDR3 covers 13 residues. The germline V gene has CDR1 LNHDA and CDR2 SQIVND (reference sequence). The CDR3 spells CASSTTSTDTQYF. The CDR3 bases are TGTGCCAGTAGTACTACCAGCACAGATACGCAGTATTTT.